These 30 T cell receptor beta chains came from one sample sequenced in a study of CD8 T cells in Susac syndrome. A quantity of about 0.5 to 1 ug RNA underwent reverse transcription using random hexamers. TCRdb recomputed calls from the immunoSEQ multiplex PCR reads with MiXCR, one row per CDR3 protein. The repertoire holds 250,000 to 350,000 distinct CDR3 sequences, with approximately 90% as singletons. Sample: CD4+ T cells from PBMCs. The receptors come from a human donor with multiple sclerosis.

This chain links TRBV20-1 with TRBJ2-1; 12 bases map to TRBD2. The trim removed 6 bases at V and 0 bases at J, leaving 6 bases unmatched. Germline CDR1 reads DFQATT; CDR2 reads SNEGSKA (reference sequence). The CDR3 spans 16 residues. CDR3 in amino acids: CSARGLAGNSYNEQFF. CDR3 nucleotide sequence: TGCAGTGCCCGCGGACTAGCGGGAAACTCCTACAATGAGCAGTTCTTC.

The chain is built from TRBV5-1 and TRBJ2-5; 10 nucleotides agree with TRBD1. CDR3 length: 15 amino acids. Trimming at V came to 5 bases and at J to 1 base, leaving 5 bases not matched to a gene. Germline V lookup: CDR1 SGHRS, CDR2 YFSETQ. In DNA form, the CDR3 reads TGCGCCAGCAGTTCGACAGGGGGCGTCCAAGAGACCCAGTACTTC. Translation gives CASSSTGGVQETQYF.

The rearrangement joins TRBV15 to TRBJ1-1; D is unresolved. The CDR3 length is 14 residues. V shed 0 bases and J shed 1 base, with 6 bases lying between them. The germline gives CDR1 LNHNV, CDR2 YYDKDF (reference sequence). The CDR3 spells CATSRDGRNTEAFF. DNA for the CDR3: TGTGCCACCAGCAGAGATGGGAGGAACACTGAAGCTTTCTTT. The full variable domain, its missing parts supplied by reference TRBV15 and TRBJ1-1, is DAMVIQNPRYQVTQFGKPVTLSCSQTLNHNVMYWYQQKSSQAPKLLFHYYDKDFNNEADTPDNFQSRRPNTSFCFLDIRSPGLGDTAMYLCATSRDGRNTEAFFGQGTRLTVV.

V gene TRBV3-1 combines with J gene TRBJ1-1; 7 nucleotides align to TRBD1. The CDR3 totals 16 residues. With 4 bases clipped from V and 4 bases from J, the junction kept 12 bases outside the gene matches. From germline, CDR1 is LGHDT and CDR2 YNNKEL (reference sequence). The CDR3 sequence is CASSRGRGQAITEAFF. The CDR3 bases are TGTGCCAGCAGCCGGGGACGCGGACAGGCGATCACTGAAGCTTTCTTT.

The chain employs TRBV20-1 and TRBJ1-1, with D perhaps TRBD1 (5 bases). The CDR3 consists of 14 residues. Looked up from germline, CDR1 is DFQATT and CDR2 is SNEGSKA (reference sequence). Trimming removed 3 bases at V and 2 bases at J, with 13 bases between. DNA of the CDR3: TGCAGTGCTAGTAGGTTTGACAGTAACACTGAAGCTTTCTTT. Translated: CSASRFDSNTEAFF.

This sequence joins TRBV2 and TRBJ2-3, with 8 bases matching TRBD2. CDR1 and CDR2 from the germline V gene are SNHLY and FYNNEI. The junction had 7 bases not matched to a gene; V was cut back by 6 bases and J by 2 bases. CDR3 length equals 15 residues. CDR3 loop: CASSALAGPTDTQYF. CDR3 coding DNA: TGTGCCAGCAGCGCTCTAGCGGGTCCCACAGATACGCAGTATTTT. Combining the CDR3 with reference TRBV2 and TRBJ2-3 gives the whole variable domain EPEVTQTPSHQVTQMGQEVILRCVPISNHLYFYWYRQILGQKVEFLVSFYNNEISEKSEIFDDQFSVERPDGSNFTLKIRSTKLEDSAMYFCASSALAGPTDTQYFGPGTRLTVL.

CDR3 loop: CASSLSLLGTQYF. The CDR3 DNA sequence: TGTGCCAGCAGCTTGTCACTACTTGGGACCCAGTACTTC. This rearrangement joins TRBV5-4 to TRBJ2-5, with D uncertain. V was shortened by 1 base and J by 7 bases, with 11 bases between the two germline ends. The CDR3 has 13 residues. Germline assignment: CDR1 SGHNT and CDR2 YYREEE (reference sequence).

This clonotype was seen more than once but under ten times. The rearrangement links TRBV12-3 or TRBV12-4 to TRBJ1-2; no firm D call. CDR3 size: 13 residues. Trimming pared 1 base from V and 3 bases from J, leaving 6 bases between. In DNA, the CDR3 is TGTGCCAGCAGTTTAGTAGAAGACTATGGCTACACCTTC. As protein: CASSLVEDYGYTF.

This clonotype is a singleton in its sample. The chain links TRBV6-2 or TRBV6-3 to TRBJ2-7, with 7 bases identical to TRBD2. V trimming: 2 bases; J trimming: 3 bases; junction bases outside the gene matches: 10. Germline V lookup: CDR1 MNHEY, CDR2 SVGEGT. The CDR3 is 16 residues long. The CDR3 spells CASSYPFAGVFYEQYF. CDR3 coding DNA: TGTGCCAGCAGTTACCCCTTTGCGGGAGTATTCTACGAGCAGTACTTC.

The J gene is TRBJ2-5, the V gene TRBV20-1; D is unclear. The germline V gene has CDR1 DFQATT and CDR2 SNEGSKA (reference sequence). This CDR3 has 14 residues. Trimming removed 0 bases from V and 7 bases from J, with 15 bases in between. The CDR3 spells CSAREFELLGTQYF. The CDR3 DNA sequence: TGCAGTGCTAGAGAATTCGAGTTATTGGGGACCCAGTACTTC.

The V and J genes are TRBV30 and TRBJ2-4; D may be TRBD1 or TRBD2 (5 bases each). Trimming removed 2 bases at V and 5 bases at J, with 10 bases between. This CDR3 is built from 13 residues. Germline CDR1 GTSNPN, CDR2 SVGIG (reference sequence). The CDR3 loop is CAWSRGAQNIQYF. The CDR3 region has the DNA TGTGCCTGGAGTAGAGGGGCTCAAAACATTCAGTACTTC.

V usage is TRBV30 and J usage is TRBJ2-1, with D maybe TRBD2 (5 bases). Between the trimmed V and J ends, which lost 4 bases and 3 bases, there was a span of 16 bases. The V gene's germline CDR1 is GTSNPN and CDR2 SVGIG (reference sequence). This CDR3 region has 15 residues. The CDR3 reads CAWTLASTYYNEQFF. CDR3 in DNA: TGTGCCTGGACTCTCGCTAGCACGTACTACAATGAGCAGTTCTTC.

V gene TRBV7-2 combines with J gene TRBJ1-2; possible D gene TRBD1, 5 bases. Germline CDR1 is SGHTA and CDR2 is FQGNSA. V was clipped by 2 bases and J by 4 bases, with 11 bases between them. The CDR3 loop spans 14 amino acids. CDR3 DNA sequence: TGTGCCAGCAGCTTACTAAGGGACGGCTATGGCTACACCTTC. Protein: CASSLLRDGYGYTF. Full variable domain (missing parts from reference TRBV7-2 and TRBJ1-2): GAGVSQSPSNKVTEKGKDVELRCDPISGHTALYWYRQSLGQGLEFLIYFQGNSAPDKSGLPSDRFSAERTGGSVSTLTIQRTQQEDSAVYLCASSLLRDGYGYTFGSGTRLTVV.

This chain links TRBV6-5 with TRBJ1-4; D unclear. The CDR3 has 14 amino acids. CDR1 is MNHEY, CDR2 SVGAGI, per germline. V dropped 6 bases and J dropped 5 bases, with 13 bases sitting between them. In DNA form, the CDR3 reads TGTGCCAGCAGCCAACAGCCCTCCAATGAAAAACTGTTTTTT. This translates into CASSQQPSNEKLFF.

The chain recombines TRBV24-1 with TRBJ2-2; D is perhaps TRBD1 (5 bases). Trimming took 5 bases from V and 4 from J, leaving 10 bases between them. CDR1 and CDR2 from the germline V gene are KGHDR and SFDVKD. The length of the CDR3 is 14 residues. Here the CDR3 DNA reads TGTGCCACCAGTGTAGGACATATCACCGGGGAGCTGTTTTTT. It encodes CATSVGHITGELFF.

The chain carries TRBV4-1 and TRBJ2-2, with 13 positions matching TRBD2. V lost 1 base to trimming and J lost 5 bases; unmatched junction nucleotides: 1. The germline V gene encodes CDR1 MGHRA and CDR2 YSYEKL. CDR3 length: 16 amino acids. The CDR3 DNA reads as TGCGCCAGCAGCCAAGGGACTAGCGGGAGAACCGGGGAGCTGTTTTTT. Translated: CASSQGTSGRTGELFF.

The CDR3 protein is CASRAGGGTDTQYF. In nucleotides, the CDR3 is TGTGCCAGCAGGGCGGGAGGAGGAACAGATACGCAGTATTTT. V is TRBV6-6 and J is TRBJ2-3; TRBD2 agrees at 8 bases. The CDR3 consists of 14 residues. Looked up from germline, CDR1 is MNHNY and CDR2 is SVGAGI (reference sequence). J lost 3 bases, V lost 6 bases, and 5 bases had no gene match.

In this sample, this clonotype turned up once. The chain couples TRBV11-1 to TRBJ2-2, with 9 positions matching TRBD2. The V gene's germline CDR1 is SGHAT and CDR2 FQDESV (reference sequence). This CDR3 contains 15 residues. V gave up 3 bases and J gave up 5 bases; unmatched junction bases: 4. The DNA of the CDR3 is TGTGCCAGCAGCTTTAGCGGGAGAATTACCGGGGAGCTGTTTTTT. This translates into CASSFSGRITGELFF.

This chain connects TRBV29-1 to TRBJ1-1; TRBD1 aligns across 8 bases. The CDR3 has 12 amino acids. V shed 5 bases and J 1 base; nucleotides not matched to a gene: 0. Germline V gene data show CDR1 as SQVTM and CDR2 as ANQGSEA. The CDR3, as DNA: TGCAGCGTTACAGGGGGGAACACTGAAGCTTTCTTT. It encodes CSVTGGNTEAFF.

This chain links TRBV4-1 with TRBJ2-5; 9 bases agree with TRBD2. Germline CDR1 reads MGHRA; CDR2 reads YSYEKL. The CDR3 contains 18 residues. J lost 5 bases, V lost 0 bases, and 13 bases had no gene match. CDR3 residues: CASSQDSSPLAGEETQYF. As DNA, the CDR3 is TGCGCCAGCAGCCAAGATTCCTCGCCATTAGCGGGGGAGGAGACCCAGTACTTC.

This sequence joins TRBV5-1 and TRBJ1-1, with D tentatively TRBD1 (5 bases). Germline assignment: CDR1 SGHRS and CDR2 YFSETQ. V lost 1 base to trimming and J lost 2 bases, with 12 bases between them. The CDR3 consists of 15 residues. CDR3: CASSLSGKGNTEAFF. The CDR3 DNA reads as TGCGCCAGCAGCTTGTCAGGGAAGGGAAACACTGAAGCTTTCTTT. The full variable domain, rest sourced from reference TRBV5-1 and TRBJ1-1, is KAGVTQTPRYLIKTRGQQVTLSCSPISGHRSVSWYQQTPGQGLQFLFEYFSETQRNKGNFPGRFSGRQFSNSRSEMNVSTLELGDSALYLCASSLSGKGNTEAFFGQGTRLTVV.

V gene TRBV6-5 combines with J gene TRBJ2-1, with D hard to call. V was shortened by 5 bases and J by 7 bases, with 15 bases between the two germline ends. There are 14 residues in the CDR3. Germline lookup yields CDR1 MNHEY and CDR2 SVGAGI. CDR3 bases: TGTGCCAGCAGTATTCGGAAGGGCCGGAATGAGCAGTTCTTC. This encodes CASSIRKGRNEQFF.

The CDR3 DNA follows: TGCAGTGCCCAGACCGGGACAGGTGACTCCTACGAGCAGTACTTC. Residues: CSAQTGTGDSYEQYF. The chain employs TRBV20-1 and TRBJ2-7; TRBD1 agrees at 8 bases. The CDR3 has 15 amino acids. Looked up from germline, CDR1 is DFQATT and CDR2 is SNEGSKA (reference sequence). The J segment lost 0 bases and the V segment lost 6 bases, leaving 10 bases of the junction unmatched.

This sequence joins TRBV12-3 or TRBV12-4 and TRBJ2-3; 8 nucleotides line up with TRBD2. CDR3 length: 16 residues. Trimming at V came to 5 bases and at J to 0 bases, leaving 7 bases not matched to a gene. The CDR3 protein is CASSPGGGLSTDTQYF. The DNA for the CDR3 is TGTGCCAGCAGTCCCGGGGGGGGCCTTAGCACAGATACGCAGTATTTT.

The J gene is TRBJ2-5, the V gene TRBV2, with TRBD2 matching 11 bases. The CDR3 extends over 16 amino acids. Germline-derived CDR1 and CDR2 are SNHLY and FYNNEI. V lost 7 bases, J lost 4 bases, and 11 bases stayed unmatched. Here the CDR3 DNA reads TGTGCCAGCAAGCCTAGCGGGGGGAATCGCCGAGAGACCCAGTACTTC. Translating gives CASKPSGGNRRETQYF.

This clonotype was recorded once. The chain employs TRBV27 and TRBJ1-2; 7 positions match TRBD1. This CDR3 contains 14 residues. Germline assignment: CDR1 MNHEY and CDR2 SMNVEV (reference sequence). Trimming cost V 5 bases and J 4 bases; bases outside gene matches: 7. CDR3 nucleotide sequence: TGTGCCAGCAGTAGAGACAGGGCGGGCTATGGCTACACCTTC. It specifies CASSRDRAGYGYTF.

The chain recombines TRBV15 with TRBJ2-3; D not certain. V lost 3 bases to trimming and J lost 1 base, with 14 bases between them. CDR3 length: 16 amino acids. Per germline, CDR1 LNHNV and CDR2 YYDKDF (reference sequence). The CDR3: CATSSDRASRTDTQYF. Here the CDR3 DNA reads TGTGCCACCAGCAGTGACCGGGCCTCGCGCACAGATACGCAGTATTTT.

V is TRBV14 and J is TRBJ2-5, with D perhaps TRBD1 or TRBD2 (5 bases each). The CDR3 is 15 residues long. Germline V CDR1 and CDR2: SGHDN, FVKESK. V gave up 4 bases and J gave up 3 bases, with 15 bases separating them. CDR3 protein: CASSPGRDREETQYF. DNA for the CDR3: TGTGCCAGCAGCCCGGGACGGGATCGTGAAGAGACCCAGTACTTC.

The CDR3: CASRGMGSYNEQFF. CDR3 DNA sequence: TGCGCCAGCAGGGGTATGGGCTCCTACAATGAGCAGTTCTTC. The J gene is TRBJ2-1, the V gene TRBV5-1; no clear D gene. Deletions cut 5 bases from V and 0 bases from J, with 9 bases between. The CDR3 spans 14 residues. Germline lookup yields CDR1 SGHRS and CDR2 YFSETQ.

The chain recombines TRBV7-3 with TRBJ2-7; D ambiguous. The CDR3 is 13 amino acids. Trimming pared 4 bases from V and 6 bases from J, leaving 13 bases between. CDR1 and CDR2 (germline): SGHTA, FQGTGA. This CDR3 is CASSSQQYSEQYF. DNA for the CDR3: TGTGCCAGCAGCTCCCAGCAGTATTCCGAGCAGTACTTC. Filled out from reference TRBV7-3 and TRBJ2-7, the complete variable domain reads GAGVSQTPSNKVTEKGKYVELRCDPISGHTALYWYRQSLGQGPEFLIYFQGTGAADDSGLPNDRFFAVRPEGSVSTLKIQRTERGDSAVYLCASSSQQYSEQYFGPGTRLTVT.